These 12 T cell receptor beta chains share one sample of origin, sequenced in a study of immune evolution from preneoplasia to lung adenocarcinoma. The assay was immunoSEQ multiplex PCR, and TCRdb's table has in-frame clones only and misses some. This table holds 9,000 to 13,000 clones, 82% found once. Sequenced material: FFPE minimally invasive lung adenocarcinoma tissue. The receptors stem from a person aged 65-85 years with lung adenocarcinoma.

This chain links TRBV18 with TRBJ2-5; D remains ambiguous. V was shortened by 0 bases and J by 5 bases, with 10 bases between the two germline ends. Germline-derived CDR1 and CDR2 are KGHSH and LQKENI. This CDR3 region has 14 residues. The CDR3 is CASSPPSSSETQYF. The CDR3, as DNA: TGTGCCAGCTCACCACCGAGTAGTAGCGAGACCCAGTACTTC.

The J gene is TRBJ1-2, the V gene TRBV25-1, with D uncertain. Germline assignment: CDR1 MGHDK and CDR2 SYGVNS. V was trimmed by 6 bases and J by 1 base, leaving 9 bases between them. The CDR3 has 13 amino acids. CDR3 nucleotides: TGTGCCAGCAGAAACAGCGTTAACTATGGCTACACCTTC. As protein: CASRNSVNYGYTF.

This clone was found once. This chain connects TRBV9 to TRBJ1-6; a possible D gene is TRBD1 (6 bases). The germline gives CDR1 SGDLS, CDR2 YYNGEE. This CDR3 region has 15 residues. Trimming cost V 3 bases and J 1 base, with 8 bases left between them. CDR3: CASSDRESYNSPLHF. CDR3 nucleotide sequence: TGTGCCAGCAGCGACAGGGAATCCTATAATTCACCCCTCCACTTT.

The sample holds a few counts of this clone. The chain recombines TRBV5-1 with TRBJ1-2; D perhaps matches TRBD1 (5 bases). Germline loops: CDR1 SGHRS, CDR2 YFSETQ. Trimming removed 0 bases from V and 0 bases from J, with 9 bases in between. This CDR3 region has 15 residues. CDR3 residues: CASSLEGKTNYGYTF. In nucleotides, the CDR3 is TGCGCCAGCAGCTTGGAGGGGAAAACTAACTATGGCTACACCTTC.

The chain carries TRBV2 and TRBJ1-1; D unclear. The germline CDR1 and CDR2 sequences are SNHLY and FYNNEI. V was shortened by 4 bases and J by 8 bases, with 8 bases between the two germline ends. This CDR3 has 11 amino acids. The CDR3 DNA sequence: TGTGCCAGCAGTGTTTCGGGGGAAGCTTTCTTT. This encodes CASSVSGEAFF.

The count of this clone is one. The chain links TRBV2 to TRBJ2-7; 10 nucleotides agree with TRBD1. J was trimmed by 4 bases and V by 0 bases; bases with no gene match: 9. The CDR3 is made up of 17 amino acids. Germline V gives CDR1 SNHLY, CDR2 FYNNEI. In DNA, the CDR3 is TGTGCCAGCAGTGAAGCAGGGGCGGGACAGGGGATTTACGAGCAGTACTTC. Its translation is CASSEAGAGQGIYEQYF.

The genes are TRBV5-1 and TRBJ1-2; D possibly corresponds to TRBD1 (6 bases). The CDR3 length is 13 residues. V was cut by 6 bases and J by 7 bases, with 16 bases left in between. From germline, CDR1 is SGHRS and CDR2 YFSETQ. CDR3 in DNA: TGCGCCAGCATGATGATTGGGGGGCTTGGCTACACCTTC. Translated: CASMMIGGLGYTF.

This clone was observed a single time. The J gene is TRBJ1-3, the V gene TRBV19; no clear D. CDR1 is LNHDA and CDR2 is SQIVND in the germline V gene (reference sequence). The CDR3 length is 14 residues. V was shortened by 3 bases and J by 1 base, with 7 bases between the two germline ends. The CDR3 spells CASSIGPSGNTIYF. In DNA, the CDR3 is TGTGCCAGTAGTATCGGACCGTCTGGAAACACCATATATTTT.

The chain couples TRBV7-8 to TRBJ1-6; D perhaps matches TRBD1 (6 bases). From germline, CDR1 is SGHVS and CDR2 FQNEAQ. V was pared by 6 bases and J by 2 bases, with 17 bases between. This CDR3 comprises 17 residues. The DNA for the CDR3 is TGTGCCAGCAGTCGTGCCGGGACAACGACCTATAATTCACCCCTCCACTTT. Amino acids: CASSRAGTTTYNSPLHF.

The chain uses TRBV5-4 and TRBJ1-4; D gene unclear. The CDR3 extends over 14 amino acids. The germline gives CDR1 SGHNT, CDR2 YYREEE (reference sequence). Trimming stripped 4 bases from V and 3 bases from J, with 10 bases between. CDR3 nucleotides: TGTGCCAGCAGCGCCAGGAACTCTAATGAAAAACTGTTTTTT. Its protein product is CASSARNSNEKLFF.

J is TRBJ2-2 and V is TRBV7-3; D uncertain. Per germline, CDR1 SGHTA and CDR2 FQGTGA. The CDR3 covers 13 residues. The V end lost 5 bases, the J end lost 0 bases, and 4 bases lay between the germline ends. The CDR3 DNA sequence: TGTGCCAGCAGCGATACGAACACCGGGGAGCTGTTTTTT. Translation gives CASSDTNTGELFF.

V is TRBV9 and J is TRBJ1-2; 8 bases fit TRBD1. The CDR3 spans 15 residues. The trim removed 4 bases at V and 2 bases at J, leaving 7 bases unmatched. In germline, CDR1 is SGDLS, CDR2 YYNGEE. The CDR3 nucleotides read TGTGCCAGCAGCCCAGGGGGACAGGCCAACTATGGCTACACCTTC. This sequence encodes CASSPGGQANYGYTF.